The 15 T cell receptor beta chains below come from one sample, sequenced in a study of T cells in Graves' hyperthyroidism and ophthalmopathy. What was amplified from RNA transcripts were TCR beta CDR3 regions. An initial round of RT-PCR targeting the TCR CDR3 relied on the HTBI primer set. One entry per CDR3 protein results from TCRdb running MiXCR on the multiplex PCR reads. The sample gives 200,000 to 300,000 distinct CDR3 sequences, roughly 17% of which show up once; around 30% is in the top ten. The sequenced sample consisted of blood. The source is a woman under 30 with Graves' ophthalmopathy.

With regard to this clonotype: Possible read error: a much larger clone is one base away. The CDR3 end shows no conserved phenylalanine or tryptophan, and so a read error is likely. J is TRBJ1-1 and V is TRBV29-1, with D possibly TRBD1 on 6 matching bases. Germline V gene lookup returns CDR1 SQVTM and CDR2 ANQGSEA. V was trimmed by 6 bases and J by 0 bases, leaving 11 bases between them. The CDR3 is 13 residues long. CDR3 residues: CSVDSAMNTEAFL. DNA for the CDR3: TGCAGCGTGGACAGCGCTATGAACACTGAAGCTTTCCTT.

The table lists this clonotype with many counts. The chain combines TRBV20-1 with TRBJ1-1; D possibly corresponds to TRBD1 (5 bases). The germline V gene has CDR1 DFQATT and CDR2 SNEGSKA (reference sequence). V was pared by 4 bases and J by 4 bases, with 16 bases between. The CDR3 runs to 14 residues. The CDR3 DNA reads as TGCAGTGCTAATCCAGGTGGGGGGTCCACTGAAGCTTTCTTT. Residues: CSANPGGGSTEAFF.

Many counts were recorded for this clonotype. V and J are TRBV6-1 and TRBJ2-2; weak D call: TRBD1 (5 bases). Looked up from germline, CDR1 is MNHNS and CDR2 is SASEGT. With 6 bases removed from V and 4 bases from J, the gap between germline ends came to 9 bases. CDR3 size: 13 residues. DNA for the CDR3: TGTGCCAGCAGCAGGGCGATCACCGGGGAGCTGTTTTTT. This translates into CASSRAITGELFF.

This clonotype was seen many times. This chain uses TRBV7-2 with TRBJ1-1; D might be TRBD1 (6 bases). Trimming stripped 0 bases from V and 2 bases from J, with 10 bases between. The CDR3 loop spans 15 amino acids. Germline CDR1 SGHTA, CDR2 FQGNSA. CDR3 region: CASSLAAGANTEAFF. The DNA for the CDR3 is TGTGCCAGCAGCTTAGCTGCGGGGGCCAACACTGAAGCTTTCTTT.

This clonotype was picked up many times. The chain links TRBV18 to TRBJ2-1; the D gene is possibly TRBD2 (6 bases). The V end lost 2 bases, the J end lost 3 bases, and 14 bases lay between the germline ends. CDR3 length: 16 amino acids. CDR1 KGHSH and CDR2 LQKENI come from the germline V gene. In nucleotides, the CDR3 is TGTGCCAGCTCACCAAAGGAGGGGCGGATCTACAATGAGCAGTTCTTC. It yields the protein CASSPKEGRIYNEQFF.

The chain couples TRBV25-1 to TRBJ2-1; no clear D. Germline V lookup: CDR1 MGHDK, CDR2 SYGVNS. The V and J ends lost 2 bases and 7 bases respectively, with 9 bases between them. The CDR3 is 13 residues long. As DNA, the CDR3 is TGTGCCAGCAGTGAAAGGTTTGGTAATGAGCAGTTCTTC. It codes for CASSERFGNEQFF.

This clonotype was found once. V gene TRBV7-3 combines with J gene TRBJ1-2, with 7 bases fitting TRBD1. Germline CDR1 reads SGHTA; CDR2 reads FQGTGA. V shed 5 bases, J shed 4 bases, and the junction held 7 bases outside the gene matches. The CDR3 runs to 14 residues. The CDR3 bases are TGTGCCAGCAGCCCCGGACAGGCGGGCTATGGCTACACCTTC. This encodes CASSPGQAGYGYTF.

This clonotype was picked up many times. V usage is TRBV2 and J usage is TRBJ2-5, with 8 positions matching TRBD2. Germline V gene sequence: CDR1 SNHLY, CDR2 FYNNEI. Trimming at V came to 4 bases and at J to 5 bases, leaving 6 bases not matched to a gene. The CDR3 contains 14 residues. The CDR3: CASSVSGSWETQYF. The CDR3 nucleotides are TGTGCCAGCAGTGTAAGCGGGAGTTGGGAGACCCAGTACTTC.

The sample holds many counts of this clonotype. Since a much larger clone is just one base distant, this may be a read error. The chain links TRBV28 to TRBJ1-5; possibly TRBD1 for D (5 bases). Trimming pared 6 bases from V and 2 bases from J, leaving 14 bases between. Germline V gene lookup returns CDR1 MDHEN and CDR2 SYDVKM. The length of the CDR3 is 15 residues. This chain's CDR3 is CASSSHGGGNQPQHF. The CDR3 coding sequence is TGTGCCAGCAGCTCCCATGGGGGGGGCAATCAGCCCCAGCATTTT.

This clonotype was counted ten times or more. The CDR3 loop reads CSAGLWGNQPQHF. CDR3 nucleotides: TGCAGTGCAGGGCTTTGGGGCAATCAGCCCCAGCATTTT. The V and J genes are TRBV20-1 and TRBJ1-5; D uncertain. V gave up 6 bases and J gave up 2 bases, with 11 bases separating them. This CDR3 has 13 amino acids. The V gene's germline CDR1 is DFQATT and CDR2 SNEGSKA (reference sequence).

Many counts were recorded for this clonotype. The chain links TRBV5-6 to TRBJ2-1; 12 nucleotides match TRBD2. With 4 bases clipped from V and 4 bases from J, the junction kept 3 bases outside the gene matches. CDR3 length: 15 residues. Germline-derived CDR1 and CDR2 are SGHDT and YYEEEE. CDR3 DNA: TGTGCCAGCAGCAAGACTAGCGGGGGATACAATGAGCAGTTCTTC. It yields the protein CASSKTSGGYNEQFF.

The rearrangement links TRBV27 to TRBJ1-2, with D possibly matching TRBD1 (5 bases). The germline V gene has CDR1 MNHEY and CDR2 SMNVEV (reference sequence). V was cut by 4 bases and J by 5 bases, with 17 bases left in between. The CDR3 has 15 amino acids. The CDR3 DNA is TGTGCCAGCAGTTCCTCGGGACCGGAGGGGTATGGCTACACCTTC. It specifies CASSSSGPEGYGYTF.

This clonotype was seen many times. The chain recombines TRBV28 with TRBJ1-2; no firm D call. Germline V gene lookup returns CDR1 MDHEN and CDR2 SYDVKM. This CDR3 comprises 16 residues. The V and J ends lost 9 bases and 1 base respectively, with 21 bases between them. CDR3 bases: TGTGCCAGTCGTTCGCCGCAGGAATCTATTAACTATGGCTACACCTTC. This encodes CASRSPQESINYGYTF.

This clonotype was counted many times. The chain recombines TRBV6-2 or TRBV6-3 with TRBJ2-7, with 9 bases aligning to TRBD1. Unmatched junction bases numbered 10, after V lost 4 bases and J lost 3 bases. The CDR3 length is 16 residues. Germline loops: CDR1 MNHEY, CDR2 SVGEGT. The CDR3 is CASSLNRDRVSYEQYF. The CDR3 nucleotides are TGTGCCAGCAGTTTAAACCGGGACAGGGTAAGCTACGAGCAGTACTTC.

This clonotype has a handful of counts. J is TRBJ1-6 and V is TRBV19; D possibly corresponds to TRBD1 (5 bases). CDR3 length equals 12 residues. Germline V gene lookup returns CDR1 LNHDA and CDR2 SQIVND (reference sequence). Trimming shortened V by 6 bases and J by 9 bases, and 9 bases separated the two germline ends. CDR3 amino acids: CASSQGGSPLHF. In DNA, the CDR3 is TGTGCCAGTAGCCAGGGCGGTTCACCCCTCCACTTT.